Below are 18 T cell receptor beta chains sequenced from a single sample in a study of T-cell reconstitution after alpha-beta-depleted transplantation in children. Preparation of the TCRbeta library involved a method that used unique molecular identifiers. TCRdb processed the PCR reads anew with MiXCR; each CDR3 protein has one entry. The sample yields about a million distinct CDR3 sequences, about 29% seen once. The sample consisted of PBMCs, mostly from graft donor cells, taken 360 days after TCRalphabeta/CD19-depleted stem cell transplant. The origin of the receptors is a boy younger than two who had a stem cell transplant for SCID, so the T cells may come from the graft donor.

This chain connects TRBV6-2 or TRBV6-3 to TRBJ2-1; D remains unclear. V dropped 6 bases and J dropped 6 bases, with 12 bases sitting between them. This CDR3 region has 13 residues. Germline CDR1 MNHEY, CDR2 SVGEGT. CDR3 DNA: TGTGCCAGCAGACCAGACTCTTCCAATGAGCAGTTCTTC. It is translated as CASRPDSSNEQFF.

This clonotype was recorded a few times. This chain uses TRBV6-2 or TRBV6-3 with TRBJ1-6, with 8 bases lining up with TRBD1. CDR1 MNHEY and CDR2 SVGEGT come from the germline V gene. The CDR3 is made up of 13 amino acids. V lost 6 bases to trimming and J lost 10 bases; unmatched junction nucleotides: 5. CDR3: CASRGQGRSPLHF. The CDR3 DNA reads TGTGCCAGCAGAGGACAGGGTCGCTCACCCCTCCACTTT.

This clonotype was seen a few times. V usage is TRBV15 and J usage is TRBJ2-7, with 9 bases fitting TRBD1. CDR3 length: 16 amino acids. J gave up 6 bases and V 0 bases, and 9 bases lay outside the gene matches. Germline V lookup: CDR1 LNHNV, CDR2 YYDKDF (reference sequence). Here the CDR3 reads CATSRDRTGAVPEQYF. The CDR3 nucleotides are TGTGCCACCAGCAGAGACCGGACAGGGGCCGTCCCCGAGCAGTACTTC.

The J gene is TRBJ2-4, the V gene TRBV5-1, with 7 bases that match TRBD2. The CDR3 contains 14 residues. Germline lookup yields CDR1 SGHRS and CDR2 YFSETQ. The V gene end was trimmed by 2 bases and the J gene end by 3 bases; junction bases not matched to a gene: 2. As DNA, the CDR3 is TGCGCCAGCAGCTTCCCGGGAGGCAAAAACATTCAGTACTTC. Its translation: CASSFPGGKNIQYF.

This clonotype was seen a handful of times. The V and J genes are TRBV5-1 and TRBJ2-7; 11 positions match TRBD2. CDR3 length: 17 amino acids. Germline assignment: CDR1 SGHRS and CDR2 YFSETQ. V was clipped by 5 bases and J by 0 bases; unmatched bases: 10. CDR3 in amino acids: CASRPRMGLAASYEQYF. CDR3 nucleotides: TGCGCCAGCAGACCAAGAATGGGACTAGCGGCCTCCTACGAGCAGTACTTC.

The V call is TRBV30, the J call TRBJ2-3; tentative D call: TRBD1 (6 bases). Per germline, CDR1 GTSNPN and CDR2 SVGIG (reference sequence). The CDR3 extends over 14 amino acids. Trimming shortened V by 1 base and J by 2 bases, and 10 bases separated the two germline ends. CDR3 DNA sequence: TGTGCCTGGAGTGGGGACACAGACACAGATACGCAGTATTTT. Amino acid sequence: CAWSGDTDTDTQYF.

The rearrangement links TRBV5-1 to TRBJ2-7; TRBD1 matches at 12 bases. The germline gives CDR1 SGHRS, CDR2 YFSETQ. The CDR3 covers 16 residues. Trimming removed 0 bases from V and 5 bases from J; junction bases left unmatched: 6. As DNA, the CDR3 is TGCGCCAGCAGCTTGGAACCGGGACAGGGGGCCCACGAGCAGTACTTC. As protein: CASSLEPGQGAHEQYF.

This clonotype was observed a handful of times. This chain connects TRBV6-2 or TRBV6-3 to TRBJ2-1; D assignment may be TRBD1 or TRBD2 (5 bases each). Germline V gives CDR1 MNHEY, CDR2 SVGEGT. Trimming took 4 bases from V and 3 from J, leaving 13 bases between them. The length of the CDR3 is 15 residues. The DNA of the CDR3 is TGTGCCAGCAGTTCCCCGGGGCCCCACTACAATGAGCAGTTCTTC. Encoded protein: CASSSPGPHYNEQFF.

The gene calls are TRBV19 and TRBJ2-2, with 8 bases fitting TRBD2. J was trimmed by 1 base and V by 4 bases; bases with no gene match: 8. Germline assignment: CDR1 LNHDA and CDR2 SQIVND (reference sequence). This CDR3 contains 17 residues. The CDR3 protein is CASSTGGGNLNTGELFF. CDR3 in DNA: TGTGCCAGTAGTACCGGCGGGGGGAACCTGAACACCGGGGAGCTGTTTTTT. Combining the CDR3 with reference TRBV19 and TRBJ2-2 gives the whole variable domain DGGITQSPKYLFRKEGQNVTLSCEQNLNHDAMYWYRQDPGQGLRLIYYSQIVNDFQKGDIAEGYSVSREKKESFPLTVTSAQKNPTAFYLCASSTGGGNLNTGELFFGEGSRLTVL.

The CDR3 nucleotides are TGTGCCATCAGTGTGGGGGACAGGTACTACGAGCAGTACTTC. This translates into CAISVGDRYYEQYF. V gene TRBV10-3 combines with J gene TRBJ2-7; 8 bases fit TRBD1. This CDR3 has 14 residues. Germline V gives CDR1 ENHRY, CDR2 SYGVKD. Losses at the gene ends were 4 bases for V and 3 bases for J; bases not matched to a gene: 5.

This rearrangement joins TRBV20-1 to TRBJ1-6, with D tentatively TRBD1 (6 bases). The V end lost 0 bases, the J end lost 9 bases, and 9 bases lay between the germline ends. The CDR3 contains 13 residues. Germline CDR1 DFQATT, CDR2 SNEGSKA (reference sequence). CDR3 DNA sequence: TGCAGTGCTAGAGAACAGGGAGTTTCACCCCTCCACTTT. As protein: CSAREQGVSPLHF.

This clonotype has just a few counts. This chain uses TRBV7-6 with TRBJ2-2; D could derive from TRBD1 or TRBD2 (5 bases each). V lost 0 bases and J lost 1, with 18 bases in between. The CDR3 spans 19 residues. The germline V gene encodes CDR1 SGHVS and CDR2 FNYEAQ. CDR3 sequence (DNA): TGTGCCAGCAGCTTAGCGCTAAGGGGACGGAGAAAGAACACCGGGGAGCTGTTTTTT. The encoded protein is CASSLALRGRRKNTGELFF.

This clonotype was seen a handful of times. The gene calls are TRBV28 and TRBJ1-2; unclear D gene. Germline V gene data show CDR1 as MDHEN and CDR2 as SYDVKM. Trimming took 4 bases from V and 0 from J, leaving 15 bases between them. The CDR3 has 16 residues. CDR3 residues: CASSSSDTVTNYGYTF. CDR3 sequence (DNA): TGTGCCAGCAGTTCCTCTGACACCGTTACTAACTATGGCTACACCTTC.

This sequence joins TRBV12-3 or TRBV12-4 and TRBJ1-2; tentatively, D is TRBD1 (5 bases). V shed 3 bases and J shed 3 bases, with 11 bases lying between them. CDR3 length equals 14 residues. CDR3 in amino acids: CASSFPGIYYGYTF. The CDR3 DNA follows: TGTGCCAGCAGTTTTCCAGGGATATACTATGGCTACACCTTC.

The chain employs TRBV6-2 or TRBV6-3 and TRBJ2-4; TRBD1 matches 7 bases. The V and J ends lost 6 bases and 7 bases, in that order; junction bases with no gene match: 6. In germline, CDR1 is MNHEY, CDR2 SVGEGT. The CDR3 is 13 residues long. CDR3 bases: TGTGCCAGCAGCACGGGACAGTATAACATTCAGTACTTC. This sequence encodes CASSTGQYNIQYF.

The genes are TRBV4-1 and TRBJ2-1, with D unresolved. V lost 6 bases and J lost 2, with 8 bases in between. This CDR3 has 13 amino acids. CDR1 is MGHRA, CDR2 YSYEKL, per germline. The CDR3 nucleotides are TGCGCCAGCAGTCTTAAACCCTACAATGAGCAGTTCTTC. It translates to CASSLKPYNEQFF.

The rearrangement uses TRBV12-3 or TRBV12-4 and TRBJ2-1; TRBD2 matches at 13 bases. The CDR3 contains 17 residues. V trimming: 5 bases; J trimming: 3 bases; junction bases outside the gene matches: 7. The CDR3 loop reads CASSARLAGGNYNEQFF. CDR3 bases: TGTGCCAGCAGTGCTAGACTAGCGGGGGGAAACTACAATGAGCAGTTCTTC.

The chain combines TRBV20-1 with TRBJ2-4; TRBD2 might be the D (6 bases). CDR3 length equals 15 residues. The germline V and J ends were trimmed by 7 bases and 2 bases, with 18 bases remaining between them. Germline V gene sequence: CDR1 DFQATT, CDR2 SNEGSKA (reference sequence). In nucleotides, the CDR3 is TGCAGTGTCCCGGCCCCTGGGGGGTCCAAAAACATTCAGTACTTC. It encodes CSVPAPGGSKNIQYF.